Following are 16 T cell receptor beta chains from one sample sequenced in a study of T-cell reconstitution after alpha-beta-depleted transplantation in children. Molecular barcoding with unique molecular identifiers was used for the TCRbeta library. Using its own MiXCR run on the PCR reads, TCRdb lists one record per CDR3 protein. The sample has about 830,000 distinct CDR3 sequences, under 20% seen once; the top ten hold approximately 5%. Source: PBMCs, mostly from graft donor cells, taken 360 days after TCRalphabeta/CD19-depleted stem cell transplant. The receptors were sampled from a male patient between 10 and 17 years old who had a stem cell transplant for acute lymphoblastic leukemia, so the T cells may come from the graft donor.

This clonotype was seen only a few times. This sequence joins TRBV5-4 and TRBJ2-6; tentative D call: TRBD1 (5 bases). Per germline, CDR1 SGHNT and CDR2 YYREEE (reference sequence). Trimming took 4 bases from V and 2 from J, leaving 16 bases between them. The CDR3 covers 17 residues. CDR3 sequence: CASSPLLTGTGANVLTF. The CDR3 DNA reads TGTGCCAGCAGCCCTCTGCTCACAGGAACTGGGGCCAACGTCCTGACTTTC.

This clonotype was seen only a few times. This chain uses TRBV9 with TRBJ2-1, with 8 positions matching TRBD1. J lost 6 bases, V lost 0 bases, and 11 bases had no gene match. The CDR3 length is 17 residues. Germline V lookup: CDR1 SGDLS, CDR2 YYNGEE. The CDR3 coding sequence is TGTGCCAGCAGCGTAGCCCGAACCGGGACAGGTATCAATGAGCAGTTCTTC. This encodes CASSVARTGTGINEQFF.

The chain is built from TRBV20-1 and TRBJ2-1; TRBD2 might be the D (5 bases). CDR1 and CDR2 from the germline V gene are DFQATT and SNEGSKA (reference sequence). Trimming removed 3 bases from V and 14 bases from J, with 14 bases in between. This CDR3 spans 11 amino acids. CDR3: CSARLGLPEFF. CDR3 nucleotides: TGCAGTGCTAGGCTCGGACTCCCGGAGTTCTTC.

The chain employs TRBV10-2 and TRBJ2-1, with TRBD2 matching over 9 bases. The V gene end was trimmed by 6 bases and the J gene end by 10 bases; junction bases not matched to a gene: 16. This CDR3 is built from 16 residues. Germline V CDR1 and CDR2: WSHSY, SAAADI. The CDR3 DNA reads TGCGCCAGCAGAGCTAGCGGGATGGGTAGGGAGAGGGAGCAGTTCTTC. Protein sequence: CASRASGMGREREQFF.

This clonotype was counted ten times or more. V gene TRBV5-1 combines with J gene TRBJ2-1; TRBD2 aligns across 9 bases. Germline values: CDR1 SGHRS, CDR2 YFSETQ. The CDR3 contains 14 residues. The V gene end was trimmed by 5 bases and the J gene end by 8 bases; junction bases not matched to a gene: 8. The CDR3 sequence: CASSSGLAGDEQFF. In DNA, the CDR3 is TGCGCCAGCAGTTCGGGACTAGCTGGGGATGAGCAGTTCTTC.

In DNA form, the CDR3 reads TGCGCCAGCAGCACCTCACGGGGCCTAGCGGGAGTCGATACGCAGTATTTT. It encodes CASSTSRGLAGVDTQYF. The chain recombines TRBV5-1 with TRBJ2-3; 10 bases agree with TRBD2. This CDR3 spans 17 amino acids. Germline V gene data show CDR1 as SGHRS and CDR2 as YFSETQ. V was pared by 4 bases and J by 6 bases, with 14 bases of the junction left unmatched.

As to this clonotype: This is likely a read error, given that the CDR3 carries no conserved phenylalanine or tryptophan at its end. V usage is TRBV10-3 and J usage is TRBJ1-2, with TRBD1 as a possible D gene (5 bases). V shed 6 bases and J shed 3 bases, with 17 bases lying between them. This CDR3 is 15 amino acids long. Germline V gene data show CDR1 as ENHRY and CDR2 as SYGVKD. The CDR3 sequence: CAIRASGMGDYGYTS. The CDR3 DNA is TGTGCCATCAGAGCCTCAGGGATGGGAGACTATGGCTACACCTCC.

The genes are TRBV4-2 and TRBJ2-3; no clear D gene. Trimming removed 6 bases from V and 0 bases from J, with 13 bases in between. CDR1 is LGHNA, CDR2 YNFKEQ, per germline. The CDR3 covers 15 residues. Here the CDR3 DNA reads TGTGCCAGCAGACCCGCGGCGGCTAGCACAGATACGCAGTATTTT. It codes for CASRPAAASTDTQYF.

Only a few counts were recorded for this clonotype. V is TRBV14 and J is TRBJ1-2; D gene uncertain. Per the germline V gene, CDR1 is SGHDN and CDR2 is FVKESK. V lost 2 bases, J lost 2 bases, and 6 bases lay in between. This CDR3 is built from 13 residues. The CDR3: CASSQRVNYGYTF. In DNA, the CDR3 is TGTGCCAGCAGCCAAAGGGTCAACTATGGCTACACCTTC.

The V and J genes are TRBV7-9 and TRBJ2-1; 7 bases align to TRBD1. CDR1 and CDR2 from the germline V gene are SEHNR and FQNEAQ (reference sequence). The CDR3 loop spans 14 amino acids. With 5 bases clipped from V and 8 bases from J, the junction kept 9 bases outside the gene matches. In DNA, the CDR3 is TGTGCCAGCAGCCTTATAGGGGGCGGTTATGAGCAGTTCTTC. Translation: CASSLIGGGYEQFF.

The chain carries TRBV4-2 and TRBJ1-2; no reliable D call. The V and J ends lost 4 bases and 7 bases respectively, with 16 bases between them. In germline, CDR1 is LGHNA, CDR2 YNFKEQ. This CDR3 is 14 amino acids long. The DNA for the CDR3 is TGTGCCAGCAGCCCGGGTGAAGCGCCGGGTGGCTACACCTTC. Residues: CASSPGEAPGGYTF.

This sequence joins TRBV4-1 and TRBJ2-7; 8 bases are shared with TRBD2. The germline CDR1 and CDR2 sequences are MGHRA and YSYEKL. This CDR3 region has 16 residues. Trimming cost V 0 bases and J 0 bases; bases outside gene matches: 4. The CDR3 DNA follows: TGCGCCAGCAGCCAAGATCAGCGGGAGCTCTCCTACGAGCAGTACTTC. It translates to CASSQDQRELSYEQYF.

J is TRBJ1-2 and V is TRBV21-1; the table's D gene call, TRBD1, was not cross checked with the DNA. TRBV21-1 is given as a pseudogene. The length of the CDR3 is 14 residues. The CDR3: CASSGDRGGYGYTF. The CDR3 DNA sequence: TGTGCCAGCAGCGGAGACAGGGGAGGCTATGGCTACACCTTC.

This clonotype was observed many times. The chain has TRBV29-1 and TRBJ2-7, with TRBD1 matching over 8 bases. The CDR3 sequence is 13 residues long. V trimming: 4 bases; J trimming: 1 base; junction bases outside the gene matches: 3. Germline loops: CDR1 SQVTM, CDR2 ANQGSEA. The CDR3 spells CSVGQGASYEQYF. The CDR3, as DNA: TGCAGCGTTGGTCAGGGGGCGTCCTACGAGCAGTACTTC.

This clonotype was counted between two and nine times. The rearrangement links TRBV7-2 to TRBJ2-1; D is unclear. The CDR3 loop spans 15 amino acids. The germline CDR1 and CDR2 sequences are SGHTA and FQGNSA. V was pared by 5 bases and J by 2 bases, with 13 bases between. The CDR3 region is CASSAAWATYNEQFF. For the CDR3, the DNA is TGTGCCAGCAGCGCCGCGTGGGCTACCTACAATGAGCAGTTCTTC.

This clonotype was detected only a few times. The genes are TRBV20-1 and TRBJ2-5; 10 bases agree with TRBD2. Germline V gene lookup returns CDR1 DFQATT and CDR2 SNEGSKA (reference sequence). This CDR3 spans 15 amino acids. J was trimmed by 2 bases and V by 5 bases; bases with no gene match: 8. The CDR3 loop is CSAGVAGGGQETQYF. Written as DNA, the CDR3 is TGCAGTGCTGGGGTAGCGGGAGGCGGGCAAGAGACCCAGTACTTC.